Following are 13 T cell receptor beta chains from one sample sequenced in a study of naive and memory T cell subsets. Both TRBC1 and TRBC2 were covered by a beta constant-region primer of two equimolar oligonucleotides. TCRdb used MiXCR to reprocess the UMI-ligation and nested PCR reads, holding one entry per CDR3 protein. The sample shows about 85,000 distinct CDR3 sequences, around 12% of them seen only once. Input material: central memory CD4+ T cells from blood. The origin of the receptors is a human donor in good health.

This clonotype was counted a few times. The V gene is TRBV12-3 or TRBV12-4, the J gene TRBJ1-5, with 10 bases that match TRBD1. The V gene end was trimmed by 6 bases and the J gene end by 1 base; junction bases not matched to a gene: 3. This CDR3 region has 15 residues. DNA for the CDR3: TGTGCCAGCAGACTGGGACAGGGGAGCAATCAGCCCCAGCATTTT. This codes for CASRLGQGSNQPQHF.

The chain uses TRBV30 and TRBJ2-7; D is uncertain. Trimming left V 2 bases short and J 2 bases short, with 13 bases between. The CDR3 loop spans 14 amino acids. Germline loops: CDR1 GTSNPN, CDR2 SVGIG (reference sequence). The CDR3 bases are TGTGCCTGGAGTTTCCAGAGGAGAGCCTACGAGCAGTACTTC. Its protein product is CAWSFQRRAYEQYF.

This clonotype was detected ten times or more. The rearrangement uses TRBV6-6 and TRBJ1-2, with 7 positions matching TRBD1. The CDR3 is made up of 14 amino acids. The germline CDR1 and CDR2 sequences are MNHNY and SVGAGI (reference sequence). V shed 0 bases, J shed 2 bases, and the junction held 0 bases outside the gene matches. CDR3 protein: CASSYSGGNYGYTF. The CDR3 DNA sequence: TGTGCCAGCAGTTACTCAGGGGGCAACTATGGCTACACCTTC.

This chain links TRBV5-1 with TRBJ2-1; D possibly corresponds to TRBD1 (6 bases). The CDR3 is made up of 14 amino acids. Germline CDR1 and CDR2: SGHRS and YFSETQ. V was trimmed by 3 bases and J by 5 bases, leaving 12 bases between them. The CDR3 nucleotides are TGCGCCAGCAGCTCCGGGACAACAAACAATGAGCAGTTCTTC. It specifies CASSSGTTNNEQFF.

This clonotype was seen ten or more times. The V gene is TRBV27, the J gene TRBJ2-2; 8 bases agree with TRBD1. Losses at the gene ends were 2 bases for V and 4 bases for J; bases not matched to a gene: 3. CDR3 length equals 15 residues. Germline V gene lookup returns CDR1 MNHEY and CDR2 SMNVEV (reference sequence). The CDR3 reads CASSLRDRGTGELFF. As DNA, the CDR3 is TGTGCCAGCAGTTTAAGAGACAGGGGCACCGGGGAGCTGTTTTTT.

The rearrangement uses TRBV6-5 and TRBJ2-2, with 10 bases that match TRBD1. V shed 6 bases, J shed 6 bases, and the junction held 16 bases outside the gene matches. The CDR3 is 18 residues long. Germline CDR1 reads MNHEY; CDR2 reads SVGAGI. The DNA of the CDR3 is TGTGCCAGCAGACAGGACAGGGGGAAAGAATCCCTCCCCGGGGAGCTGTTTTTT. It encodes CASRQDRGKESLPGELFF.

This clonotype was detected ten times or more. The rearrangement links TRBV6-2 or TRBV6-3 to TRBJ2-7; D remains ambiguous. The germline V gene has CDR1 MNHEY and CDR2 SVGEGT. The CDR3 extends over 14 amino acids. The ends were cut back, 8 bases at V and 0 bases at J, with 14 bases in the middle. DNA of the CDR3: TGTGCCAGCTCCCCTCTAGGGTACTCCTACGAGCAGTACTTC. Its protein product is CASSPLGYSYEQYF.

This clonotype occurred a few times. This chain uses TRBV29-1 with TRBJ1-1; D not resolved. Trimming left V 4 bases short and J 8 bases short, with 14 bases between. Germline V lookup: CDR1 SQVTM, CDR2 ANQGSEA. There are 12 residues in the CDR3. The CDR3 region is CSVGSDGIEAFF. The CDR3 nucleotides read TGCAGCGTTGGCAGTGACGGAATAGAAGCTTTCTTT.

Here the CDR3 reads CASSVKGQGAGDTQYF. DNA for the CDR3: TGCGCCAGCAGCGTGAAGGGACAGGGGGCAGGAGATACGCAGTATTTT. The gene calls are TRBV5-1 and TRBJ2-3; 12 nucleotides agree with TRBD1. The V gene's germline CDR1 is SGHRS and CDR2 YFSETQ. The CDR3 has 16 residues. The V gene end was trimmed by 4 bases and the J gene end by 5 bases; junction bases not matched to a gene: 8.

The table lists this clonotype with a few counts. The CDR3 region is CSARDLADLYNEQFF. As DNA, the CDR3 is TGCAGTGCTAGAGATCTAGCGGACTTATACAATGAGCAGTTCTTC. This chain links TRBV20-1 with TRBJ2-1; 7 bases are a match to TRBD2. This CDR3 contains 15 residues. Germline V gene lookup returns CDR1 DFQATT and CDR2 SNEGSKA (reference sequence). Trimming removed 0 bases from V and 4 bases from J; junction bases left unmatched: 6.

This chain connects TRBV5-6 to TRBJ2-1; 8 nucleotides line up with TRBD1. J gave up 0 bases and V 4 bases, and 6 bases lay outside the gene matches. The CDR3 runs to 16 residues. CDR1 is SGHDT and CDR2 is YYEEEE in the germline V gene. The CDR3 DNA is TGTGCCAGCAGCCGACAGGGGTCCTACTCCTACAATGAGCAGTTCTTC. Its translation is CASSRQGSYSYNEQFF.

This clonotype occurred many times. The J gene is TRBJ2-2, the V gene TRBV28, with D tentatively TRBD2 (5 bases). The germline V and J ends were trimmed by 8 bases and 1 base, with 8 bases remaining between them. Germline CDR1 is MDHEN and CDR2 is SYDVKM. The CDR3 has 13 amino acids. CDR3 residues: CASVGKNTGELFF. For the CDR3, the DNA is TGTGCCAGCGTCGGGAAGAACACCGGGGAGCTGTTTTTT.

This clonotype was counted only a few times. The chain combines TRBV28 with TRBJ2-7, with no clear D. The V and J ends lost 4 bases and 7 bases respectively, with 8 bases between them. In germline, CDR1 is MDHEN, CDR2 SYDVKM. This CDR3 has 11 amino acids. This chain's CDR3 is CASSYTWEQYF. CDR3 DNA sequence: TGTGCCAGCAGTTATACCTGGGAGCAGTACTTC.